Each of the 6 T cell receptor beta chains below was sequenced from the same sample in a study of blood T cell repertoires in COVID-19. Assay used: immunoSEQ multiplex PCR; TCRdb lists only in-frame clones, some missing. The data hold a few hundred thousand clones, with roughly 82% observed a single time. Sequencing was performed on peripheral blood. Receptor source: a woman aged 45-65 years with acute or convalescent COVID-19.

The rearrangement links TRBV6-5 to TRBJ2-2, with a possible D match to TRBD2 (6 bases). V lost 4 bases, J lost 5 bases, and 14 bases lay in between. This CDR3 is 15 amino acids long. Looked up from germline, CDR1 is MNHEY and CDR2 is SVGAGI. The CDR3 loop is CASSSAYGTTGELFF. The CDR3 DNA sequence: TGTGCCAGCAGTTCGGCGTACGGGACTACCGGGGAGCTGTTTTTT.

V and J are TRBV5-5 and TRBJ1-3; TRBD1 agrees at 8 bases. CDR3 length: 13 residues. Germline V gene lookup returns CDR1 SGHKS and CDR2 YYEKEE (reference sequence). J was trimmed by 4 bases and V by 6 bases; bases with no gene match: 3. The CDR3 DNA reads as TGTGCCAGCAACAGGGGGAACGGAAACACCATATATTTT. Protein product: CASNRGNGNTIYF.

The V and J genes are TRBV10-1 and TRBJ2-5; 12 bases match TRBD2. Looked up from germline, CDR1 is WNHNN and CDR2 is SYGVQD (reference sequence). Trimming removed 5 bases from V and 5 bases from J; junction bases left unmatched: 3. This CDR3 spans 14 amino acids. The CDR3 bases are TGCGCCAGCAGTTTGACTAGCGGGAGCGAGACCCAGTACTTC. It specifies CASSLTSGSETQYF.

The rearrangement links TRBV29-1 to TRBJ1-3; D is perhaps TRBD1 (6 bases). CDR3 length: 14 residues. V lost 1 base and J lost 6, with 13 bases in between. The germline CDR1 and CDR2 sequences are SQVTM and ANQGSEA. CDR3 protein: CSVEVVRGANTIYF. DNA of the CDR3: TGCAGCGTTGAAGTGGTCAGGGGTGCAAACACCATATATTTT.

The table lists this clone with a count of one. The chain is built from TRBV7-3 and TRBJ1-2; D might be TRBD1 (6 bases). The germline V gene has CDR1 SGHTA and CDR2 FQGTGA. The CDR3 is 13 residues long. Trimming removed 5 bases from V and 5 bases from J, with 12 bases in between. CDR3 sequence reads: CASSEKGTYGYTF. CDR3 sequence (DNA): TGTGCCAGCAGCGAAAAAGGGACATATGGCTACACCTTC.

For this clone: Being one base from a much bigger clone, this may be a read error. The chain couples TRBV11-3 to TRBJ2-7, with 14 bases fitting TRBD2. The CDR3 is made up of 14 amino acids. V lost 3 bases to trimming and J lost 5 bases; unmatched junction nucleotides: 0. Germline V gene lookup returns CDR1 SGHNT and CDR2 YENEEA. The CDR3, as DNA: TGTGCCAGCAGCTTGGGACTAGCGGGAGACGAGCAGTACTTC. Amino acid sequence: CASSLGLAGDEQYF.